The 26 T cell receptor beta chains below come from one sample, sequenced in a study of CD8 T cells in ankylosing spondylitis. Findings and limits, study-wide: Characteristic, it appeared, of ankylosing spondylitis blood was a TCR beta motif of eight or nine highly homologous variants.

No antigens are known for them. TCRdb independently ran MiXCR on the 5' RACE reads; one entry per CDR3 protein. The repertoire holds over 400,000 distinct CDR3 sequences, with 20% to 30% as singletons. The sample taken for sequencing was blood, either unsorted or a sorted T cell fraction (not recorded which). The receptors were gathered from a male donor with ankylosing spondylitis.

The V call is TRBV3-1, the J call TRBJ1-3; D is possibly TRBD1 (5 bases). This CDR3 contains 16 residues. Looked up from germline, CDR1 is LGHDT and CDR2 is YNNKEL (reference sequence). Trimming stripped 3 bases from V and 4 bases from J, with 16 bases between. This CDR3 is CASSQLRDGGGNTIYF. In DNA form, the CDR3 reads TGTGCCAGCAGCCAGCTCCGGGACGGAGGAGGAAACACCATATATTTT.

This clonotype was seen more than once but under ten times. The V and J genes are TRBV5-6 and TRBJ1-3; D is unclear. The length of the CDR3 is 15 residues. CDR1 and CDR2 (germline): SGHDT, YYEEEE. The ends were cut back, 0 bases at V and 0 bases at J, with 7 bases in the middle. The CDR3 DNA follows: TGTGCCAGCAGCTTGGAGGTGTACTCTGGAAACACCATATATTTT. Protein product: CASSLEVYSGNTIYF.

V gene TRBV13 combines with J gene TRBJ2-7; TRBD1 matches 7 bases. V shed 4 bases, J shed 6 bases, and the junction held 9 bases outside the gene matches. This CDR3 has 14 residues. Per the germline V gene, CDR1 is PRHDT and CDR2 is FYEKMQ (reference sequence). The CDR3 spells CASSSGTAAGEQYF. For the CDR3, the DNA is TGTGCCAGCAGCTCAGGGACAGCGGCCGGCGAGCAGTACTTC.

This clonotype has a handful of counts. The chain has TRBV7-2 and TRBJ1-1; D gene ambiguous. From germline, CDR1 is SGHTA and CDR2 FQGNSA. This CDR3 region has 13 residues. Trimming took off 2 bases at V and 1 base at J, with 5 bases between the two ends. The CDR3 region has the DNA TGTGCCAGCAGCTTAATTTGGAACACTGAAGCTTTCTTT. It specifies CASSLIWNTEAFF. The entire variable domain, with the rest obtained from reference TRBV7-2 and TRBJ1-1, is as follows: GAGVSQSPSNKVTEKGKDVELRCDPISGHTALYWYRQSLGQGLEFLIYFQGNSAPDKSGLPSDRFSAERTGGSVSTLTIQRTQQEDSAVYLCASSLIWNTEAFFGQGTRLTVV.

This clonotype has just a few counts. The chain links TRBV29-1 to TRBJ2-1, with a weak D call TRBD1 (6 bases). The CDR3 is 14 amino acids. V was trimmed by 3 bases and J by 2 bases, leaving 11 bases between them. The germline V gene has CDR1 SQVTM and CDR2 ANQGSEA. CDR3 in DNA: TGCAGCGTTGATCAGGACAGTCCCTACAATGAGCAGTTCTTC. Protein product: CSVDQDSPYNEQFF.

This chain links TRBV19 with TRBJ1-2; D is unclear. Per germline, CDR1 LNHDA and CDR2 SQIVND (reference sequence). This CDR3 is 13 amino acids long. V was pared by 4 bases and J by 0 bases, with 6 bases between. CDR3 residues: CASSTTPNYGYTF. The CDR3 DNA follows: TGTGCCAGTAGTACCACACCTAACTATGGCTACACCTTC.

This clonotype was seen only a few times. V is TRBV6-1 and J is TRBJ2-1; no clear D gene. The CDR3 length is 13 residues. The V gene lost 7 bases and the J gene lost 1 base, with 8 bases spanning the gap. From germline, CDR1 is MNHNS and CDR2 SASEGT. The chain's CDR3 is CASTRRSYNEQFF. CDR3 in DNA: TGTGCCAGCACACGACGTTCCTACAATGAGCAGTTCTTC.

This clonotype came up a few times. The V and J genes are TRBV5-1 and TRBJ2-1, with 9 bases matching TRBD1. Germline V gives CDR1 SGHRS, CDR2 YFSETQ. The CDR3 contains 15 residues. Trimming removed 4 bases from V and 7 bases from J; junction bases left unmatched: 9. The CDR3 DNA reads TGCGCCAGCAGCCGAGGGACAGGGTTGAAGAATGAGCAGTTCTTC. Translating it yields CASSRGTGLKNEQFF.

This clonotype was counted only a few times. The chain links TRBV12-3 or TRBV12-4 to TRBJ1-4; no reliable D call. CDR3 length: 13 residues. Trimming took off 1 base at V and 4 bases at J, with 4 bases between the two ends. DNA for the CDR3: TGTGCCAGCAGTTTAGGACGTAATGAAAAACTGTTTTTT. This codes for CASSLGRNEKLFF.

This chain joins TRBV7-9 and TRBJ1-2; 7 positions match TRBD1. The CDR3 is 13 amino acids. V shed 5 bases, J shed 8 bases, and the junction held 8 bases outside the gene matches. The germline V gene has CDR1 SEHNR and CDR2 FQNEAQ (reference sequence). The CDR3 here is CASSPGTARGYTF. The CDR3, as DNA: TGTGCCAGCAGCCCCGGGACAGCCCGAGGCTACACCTTC.

This clonotype was observed a handful of times. V usage is TRBV7-8 and J usage is TRBJ1-1; D is possibly TRBD1 (5 bases). The CDR3 is 13 amino acids. Germline V gives CDR1 SGHVS, CDR2 FQNEAQ. The V end lost 5 bases, the J end lost 11 bases, and 18 bases lay between the germline ends. CDR3 amino acids: CASSPRRDLGAFF. The CDR3 DNA follows: TGTGCCAGCAGCCCTCGGCGGGACTTGGGTGCTTTCTTT.

The V gene is TRBV11-3, the J gene TRBJ2-1; D not resolved. This CDR3 spans 12 amino acids. CDR1 is SGHNT, CDR2 YENEEA, per germline. Deletions cut 5 bases from V and 10 bases from J, with 12 bases between. CDR3 sequence reads: CASSPVDGEQFF. The CDR3 DNA is TGTGCCAGCAGCCCGGTTGATGGCGAGCAGTTCTTC.

This clonotype came up many times. The V call is TRBV9, the J call TRBJ2-2; possibly TRBD1 for D (5 bases). Germline V CDR1 and CDR2: SGDLS, YYNGEE. The V end was cut by 4 bases, the J end by 4 bases, with 14 bases between. This CDR3 contains 15 residues. The CDR3 sequence: CASSTTDSLTGELFF. For the CDR3, the DNA is TGTGCCAGCAGCACCACCGACAGCCTCACCGGGGAGCTGTTTTTT.

The chain has TRBV6-5 and TRBJ2-3; 9 positions match TRBD2. Germline values: CDR1 MNHEY, CDR2 SVGAGI. The CDR3 covers 17 residues. The J segment lost 7 bases and the V segment lost 2 bases, leaving 13 bases of the junction unmatched. The CDR3 DNA reads TGTGCCAGCAGTTACCCCCGGGCAGCGGGAGGAGAGAATACGCAGTATTTT. It codes for CASSYPRAAGGENTQYF.

CDR3 protein: CASSLGWVAGGRGAGEQFF. The CDR3, as DNA: TGTGCCAGCAGCTTAGGATGGGTAGCGGGAGGCCGCGGGGCCGGTGAGCAGTTCTTC. The chain carries TRBV11-1 and TRBJ2-1; TRBD2 matches 10 bases. Germline V gene data show CDR1 as SGHAT and CDR2 as FQDESV (reference sequence). The CDR3 extends over 19 amino acids. V trimming: 1 base; J trimming: 9 bases; junction bases outside the gene matches: 18.

This chain connects TRBV18 to TRBJ2-1; D possibly uses TRBD1 or TRBD2 (5 bases each). Per germline, CDR1 KGHSH and CDR2 LQKENI. Trimming shortened V by 0 bases and J by 5 bases, and 11 bases separated the two germline ends. The CDR3 consists of 15 residues. The CDR3 protein is CASSPPGTVDNEQFF. The CDR3 DNA is TGTGCCAGCTCACCACCGGGGACGGTGGACAATGAGCAGTTCTTC.

This clonotype was counted many times. The CDR3 DNA reads TGCAGCGTTGTAGGGCAGGAGACCCAGTACTTC. Translated, it gives CSVVGQETQYF. The chain recombines TRBV29-1 with TRBJ2-5; no definite D call. V lost 4 bases, J lost 5 bases, and 8 bases lay in between. The germline gives CDR1 SQVTM, CDR2 ANQGSEA. CDR3 length: 11 residues.

This clonotype was counted only a few times. The gene calls are TRBV19 and TRBJ2-1; 7 bases match TRBD1. V lost 6 bases, J lost 4 bases, and 9 bases stayed unmatched. Germline loops: CDR1 LNHDA, CDR2 SQIVND (reference sequence). The CDR3 loop spans 15 amino acids. CDR3 protein: CASRKSGTVYNEQFF. CDR3 in DNA: TGTGCCAGTAGGAAATCCGGGACAGTATACAATGAGCAGTTCTTC.

This chain joins TRBV3-1 and TRBJ2-3; 8 positions match TRBD2. Germline-derived CDR1 and CDR2 are LGHDT and YNNKEL (reference sequence). V lost 3 bases to trimming and J lost 5 bases; unmatched junction nucleotides: 4. The CDR3 contains 14 residues. Here the CDR3 reads CASSHNLAGDTQYF. The CDR3 DNA follows: TGTGCCAGCAGCCATAACCTAGCGGGAGATACGCAGTATTTT.

The genes are TRBV5-4 and TRBJ2-2; the D call may be TRBD1 or TRBD2 (5 bases each). The CDR3 extends over 15 amino acids. The V gene's germline CDR1 is SGHNT and CDR2 YYREEE (reference sequence). The germline V and J ends were trimmed by 10 bases and 6 bases, with 22 bases remaining between them. The CDR3 DNA reads as TGTGCCTCCCACCGGGACCCCCAGACCGCCGGGGAGCTGTTTTTT. This sequence encodes CASHRDPQTAGELFF.

The rearrangement joins TRBV11-2 to TRBJ2-3; 7 positions agree with TRBD2. CDR3 length: 15 residues. Germline V CDR1 and CDR2: SGHAT, FQNNGV. V shed 3 bases and J 4 bases; nucleotides not matched to a gene: 7. CDR3 protein: CASSFRGSSADTQYF. Written as DNA, the CDR3 is TGTGCCAGCAGCTTTCGCGGGAGTTCCGCAGATACGCAGTATTTT.

The chain joins TRBV5-1 to TRBJ2-1; D not resolved. The CDR3 is 13 residues long. Trimming shortened V by 2 bases and J by 5 bases, and 8 bases separated the two germline ends. CDR1 SGHRS and CDR2 YFSETQ come from the germline V gene. The chain's CDR3 is CASSFGPHNEQFF. The CDR3 DNA follows: TGCGCCAGCAGCTTCGGGCCTCACAATGAGCAGTTCTTC.

This clonotype was seen more than once but under ten times. The chain combines TRBV7-9 with TRBJ2-6, with D possibly TRBD2 on 5 matching bases. This CDR3 has 14 residues. V lost 5 bases to trimming and J lost 5 bases, with 10 bases between them. Germline V CDR1 and CDR2: SEHNR, FQNEAQ (reference sequence). DNA of the CDR3: TGTGCCAGCAGCCGGGAAGACTGGGCCAACGTCCTGACTTTC. Translated, it gives CASSREDWANVLTF.

This chain joins TRBV20-1 and TRBJ2-5; weak D call: TRBD2 (7 bases). CDR3 length: 15 residues. V shed 0 bases and J shed 5 bases, with 16 bases lying between them. Germline V lookup: CDR1 DFQATT, CDR2 SNEGSKA (reference sequence). The CDR3 protein is CSARDGGGSWETQYF. The CDR3 DNA sequence: TGCAGTGCTAGAGATGGGGGGGGCAGTTGGGAGACCCAGTACTTC.

This clonotype appeared many times. The rearrangement links TRBV11-2 to TRBJ2-1; a weak D match, TRBD2 (6 bases). The V gene's germline CDR1 is SGHAT and CDR2 FQNNGV. The length of the CDR3 is 11 residues. Trimming left V 1 base short and J 13 bases short, with 8 bases between. CDR3 coding DNA: TGTGCCAGCAGCTTAGGGGGGGTACAGTTCTTC. It translates to CASSLGGVQFF.

This chain links TRBV20-1 with TRBJ2-1, with TRBD2 matching 10 bases. The V gene's germline CDR1 is DFQATT and CDR2 SNEGSKA (reference sequence). CDR3 size: 14 residues. The V and J ends lost 2 bases and 9 bases, in that order; junction bases with no gene match: 7. CDR3 coding DNA: TGCAGTGCTAGATTTCTAGCGGGAGTCGGTGAGCAGTTCTTC. It yields the protein CSARFLAGVGEQFF.